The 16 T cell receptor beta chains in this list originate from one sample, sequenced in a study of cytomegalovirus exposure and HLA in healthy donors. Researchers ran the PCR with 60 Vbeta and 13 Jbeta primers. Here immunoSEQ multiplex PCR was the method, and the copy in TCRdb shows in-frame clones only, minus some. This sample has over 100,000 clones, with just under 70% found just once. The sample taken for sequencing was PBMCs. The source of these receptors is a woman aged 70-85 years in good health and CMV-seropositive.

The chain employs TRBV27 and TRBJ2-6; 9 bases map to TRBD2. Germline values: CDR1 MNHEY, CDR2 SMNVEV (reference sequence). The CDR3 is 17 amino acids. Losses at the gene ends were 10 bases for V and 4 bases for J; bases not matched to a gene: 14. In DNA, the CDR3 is TGTGCCACCCAGGGGACTAGCATTGGTTCCGGGGCCAACGTCCTGACTTTC. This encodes CATQGTSIGSGANVLTF. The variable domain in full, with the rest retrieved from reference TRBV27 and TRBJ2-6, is EAQVTQNPRYLITVTGKKLTVTCSQNMNHEYMSWYRQDPGLGLRQIYYSMNVEVTDKGDVPEGYKVSRKEKRNFPLILESPSPNQTSLYFCATQGTSIGSGANVLTFGAGSRLTVL.

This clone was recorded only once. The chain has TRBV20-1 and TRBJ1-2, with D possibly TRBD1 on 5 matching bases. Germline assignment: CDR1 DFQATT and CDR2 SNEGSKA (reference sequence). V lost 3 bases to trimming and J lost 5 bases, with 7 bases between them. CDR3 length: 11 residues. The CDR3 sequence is CSARRQYGYTF. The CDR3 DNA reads TGCAGTGCTAGGAGACAGTATGGCTACACCTTC.

CDR3 nucleotide sequence: TGTGCCAGCAGTTCCGAGGGCACCAGTAATGAAAAACTGTTTTTT. Encoded protein: CASSSEGTSNEKLFF. This sequence joins TRBV2 and TRBJ1-4; D is undetermined. Trimming took 5 bases from V and 4 from J, leaving 14 bases between them. The CDR3 covers 15 residues. Germline assignment: CDR1 SNHLY and CDR2 FYNNEI.

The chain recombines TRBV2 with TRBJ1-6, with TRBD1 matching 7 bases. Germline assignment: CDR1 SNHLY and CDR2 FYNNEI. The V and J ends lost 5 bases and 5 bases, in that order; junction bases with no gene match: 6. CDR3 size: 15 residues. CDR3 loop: CASSLQGSDNSPLHF. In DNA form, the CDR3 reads TGTGCCAGCAGTTTACAGGGGTCGGATAATTCACCCCTCCACTTT.

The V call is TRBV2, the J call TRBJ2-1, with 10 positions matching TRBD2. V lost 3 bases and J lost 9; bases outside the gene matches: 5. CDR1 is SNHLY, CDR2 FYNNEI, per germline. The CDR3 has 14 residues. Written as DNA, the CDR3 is TGTGCCAGCAGTGAGGAACTAGCGGGGATTGAGCAGTTCTTC. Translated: CASSEELAGIEQFF.

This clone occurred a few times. In DNA, the CDR3 is TGTGCCTGGTTCCGCGGCGCAGGGGAGCAGTACTTC. Translated, it gives CAWFRGAGEQYF. The chain combines TRBV30 with TRBJ2-7; the D gene is possibly TRBD1 (5 bases). CDR3 length: 12 amino acids. CDR1 GTSNPN and CDR2 SVGIG come from the germline V gene (reference sequence). V lost 5 bases and J lost 7, with 15 bases in between.

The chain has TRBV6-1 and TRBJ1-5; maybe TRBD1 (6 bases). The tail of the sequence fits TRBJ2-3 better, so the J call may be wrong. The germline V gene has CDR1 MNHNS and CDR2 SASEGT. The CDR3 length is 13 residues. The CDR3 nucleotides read TGTGCCAGCAGTGGAAGGGGGTATCAGCCCCAGTATTTT. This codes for CASSGRGYQPQYF.

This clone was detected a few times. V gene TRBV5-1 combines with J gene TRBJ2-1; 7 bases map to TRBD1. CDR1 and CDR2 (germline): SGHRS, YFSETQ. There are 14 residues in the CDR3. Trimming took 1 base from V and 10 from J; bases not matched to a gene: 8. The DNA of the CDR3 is TGCGCCAGCAGCTTGTCGCACTCACAGGGGGAGCAGTTCTTC. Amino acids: CASSLSHSQGEQFF.

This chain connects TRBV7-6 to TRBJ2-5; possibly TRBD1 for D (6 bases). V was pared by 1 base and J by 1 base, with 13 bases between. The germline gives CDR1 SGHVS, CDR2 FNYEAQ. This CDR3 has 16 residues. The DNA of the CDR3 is TGTGCCAGCAGCTTAGTAGGCGGACAGATCCAAGAGACCCAGTACTTC. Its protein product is CASSLVGGQIQETQYF.

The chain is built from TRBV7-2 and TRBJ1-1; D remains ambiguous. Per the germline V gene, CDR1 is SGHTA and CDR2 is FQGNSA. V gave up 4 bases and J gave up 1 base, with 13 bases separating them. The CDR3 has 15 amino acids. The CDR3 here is CASSSRRWENTEAFF. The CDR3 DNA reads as TGTGCCAGCAGCTCCAGGAGGTGGGAGAACACTGAAGCTTTCTTT.

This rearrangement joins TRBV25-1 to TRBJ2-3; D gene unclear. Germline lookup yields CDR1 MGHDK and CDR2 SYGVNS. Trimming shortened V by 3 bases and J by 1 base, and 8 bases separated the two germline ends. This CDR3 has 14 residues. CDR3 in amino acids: CASSDPIGTDTQYF. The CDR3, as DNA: TGTGCCAGCAGTGACCCCATAGGCACAGATACGCAGTATTTT. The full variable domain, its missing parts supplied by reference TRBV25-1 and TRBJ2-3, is EADIYQTPRYLVIGTGKKITLECSQTMGHDKMYWYQQDPGMELHLIHYSYGVNSTEKGDLSSESTVSRIRTEHFPLTLESARPSHTSQYLCASSDPIGTDTQYFGPGTRLTVL.

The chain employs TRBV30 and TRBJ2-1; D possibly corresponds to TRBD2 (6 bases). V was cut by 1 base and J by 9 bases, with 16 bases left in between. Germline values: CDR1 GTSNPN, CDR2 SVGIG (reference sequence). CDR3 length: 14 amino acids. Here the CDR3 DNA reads TGTGCCTGGAGTGATGTTAGTTTGGGAGGTGAGCAGTTCTTC. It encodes CAWSDVSLGGEQFF. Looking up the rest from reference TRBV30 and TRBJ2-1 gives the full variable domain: SQTIHQWPATLVQPVGSPLSLECTVEGTSNPNLYWYRQAAGRGLQLLFYSVGIGQISSEVPQNLSASRPQDRQFILSSKKLLLSDSGFYLCAWSDVSLGGEQFFGPGTRLTVL.

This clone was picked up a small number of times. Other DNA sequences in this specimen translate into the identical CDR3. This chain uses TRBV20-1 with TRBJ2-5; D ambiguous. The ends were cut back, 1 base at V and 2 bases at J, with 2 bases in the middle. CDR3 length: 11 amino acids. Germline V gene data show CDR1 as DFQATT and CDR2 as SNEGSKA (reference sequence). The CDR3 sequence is CSARAQETQYF. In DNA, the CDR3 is TGCAGTGCTAGAGCACAAGAGACCCAGTACTTC.

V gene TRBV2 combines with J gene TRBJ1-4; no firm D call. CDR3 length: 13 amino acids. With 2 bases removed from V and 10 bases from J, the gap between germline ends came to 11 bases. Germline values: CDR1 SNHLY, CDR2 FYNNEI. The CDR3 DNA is TGTGCCAGCAGTGAAATTGTAGAGGGAAAACTGTTTTTT. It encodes CASSEIVEGKLFF.

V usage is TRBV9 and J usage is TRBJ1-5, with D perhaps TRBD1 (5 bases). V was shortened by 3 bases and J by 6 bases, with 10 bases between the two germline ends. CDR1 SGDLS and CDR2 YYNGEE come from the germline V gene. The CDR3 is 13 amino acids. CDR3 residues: CASSEGRGQPQHF. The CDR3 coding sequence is TGTGCCAGCAGCGAGGGGCGCGGTCAGCCCCAGCATTTT. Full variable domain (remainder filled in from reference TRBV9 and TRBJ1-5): DSGVTQTPKHLITATGQRVTLRCSPRSGDLSVYWYQQSLDQGLQFLIQYYNGEERAKGNILERFSAQQFPDLHSELNLSSLELGDSALYFCASSEGRGQPQHFGDGTRLSIL.

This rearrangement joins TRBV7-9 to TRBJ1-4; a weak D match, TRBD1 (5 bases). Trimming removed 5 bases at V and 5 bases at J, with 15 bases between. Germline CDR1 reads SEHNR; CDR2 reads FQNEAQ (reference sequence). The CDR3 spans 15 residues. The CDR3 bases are TGTGCCAGCAGCCTAACTCAGGGCACCAATGAAAAACTGTTTTTT. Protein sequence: CASSLTQGTNEKLFF.